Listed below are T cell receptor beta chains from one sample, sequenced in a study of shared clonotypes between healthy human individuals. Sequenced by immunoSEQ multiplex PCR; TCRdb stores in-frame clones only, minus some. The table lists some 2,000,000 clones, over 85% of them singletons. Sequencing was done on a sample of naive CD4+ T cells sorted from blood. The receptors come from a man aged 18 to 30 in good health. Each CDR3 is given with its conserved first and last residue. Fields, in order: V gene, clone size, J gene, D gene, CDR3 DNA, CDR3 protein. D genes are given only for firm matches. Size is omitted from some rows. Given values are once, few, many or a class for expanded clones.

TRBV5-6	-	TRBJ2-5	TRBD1	TGTGCCAGCAGCTTTGAGTGGGGACAGGGGGCGAAGCCTCGCATTGCCCAGTACTTC	CASSFEWGQGAKPRIAQYF
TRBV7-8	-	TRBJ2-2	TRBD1	TGTGCCAGCAGCTTCATGACAGGGCCCGGGGAGCTGTTTTTT	CASSFMTGPGELFF
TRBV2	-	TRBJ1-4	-	TGTGCCAGCAGAGACTACAGGGTACCTAATGAAAAACTGTTTTTT	CASRDYRVPNEKLFF
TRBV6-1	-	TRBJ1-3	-	TGTGCCAGCACCCTACCGGGAAGTGCTGGAAACACCATATATTTT	CASTLPGSAGNTIYF
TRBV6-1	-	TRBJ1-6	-	TGTGCCAGTTATTTAGGATGGGCGGTTGGATCACCCCTCCACTTT	CASYLGWAVGSPLHF
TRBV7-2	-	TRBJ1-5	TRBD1	TGTGCCAGCAGCCAAGACAGGGCCCCTGGGCCCCAGCATTTT	CASSQDRAPGPQHF
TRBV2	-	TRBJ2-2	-	TGTGCCAGCAGTGACTGGGCAGAGACGAACACCGGGGAGCTGTTTTTT	CASSDWAETNTGELFF
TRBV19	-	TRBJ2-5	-	TGTGCCAGTAGAATCAGCGCGCTAATCCAAGAGACCCAGTACTTC	CASRISALIQETQYF
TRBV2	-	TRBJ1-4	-	TGTGCCAGCAGTGAAGTGCCGAGGGAGGGGCTGTTTTTT	CASSEVPREGLFF
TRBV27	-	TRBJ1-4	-	TGTGCCAGCATCTTCCGTGACAGCTTT	CASIFRDSF
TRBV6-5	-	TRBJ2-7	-	TGTGCCAGCAGTACCACCCCAGGAGGATTCTACGAGCAGTACTTC	CASSTTPGGFYEQYF
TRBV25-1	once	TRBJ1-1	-	TGTGCCAGCGCCGGGTCGGGTGAAGCTTTCTTT	CASAGSGEAFF
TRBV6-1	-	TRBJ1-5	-	TGTGCCAGCAGGGTCAGGAGCAATCAGCCCCAGCATTTT	CASRVRSNQPQHF
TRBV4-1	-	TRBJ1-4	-	TGCGCCAGCAGCCAACTTATCCGAGGAAAACTGTTTTTT	CASSQLIRGKLFF
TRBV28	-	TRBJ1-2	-	TGTGCCAGCAGTCCCCTTATTGCTGGCTACACCTTC	CASSPLIAGYTF
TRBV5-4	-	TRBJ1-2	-	TGTGCCAGCAGCTTGGCCTTGACAGACTATGGCTACACCTTC	CASSLALTDYGYTF
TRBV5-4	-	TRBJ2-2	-	TGTGCCAGCAGCTTGGGGGCCAAAGGGGGCACCGGGGAGCTGTTTTTT	CASSLGAKGGTGELFF
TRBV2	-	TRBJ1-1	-	TGTGCCAGCAGTGAAGCGCTGGGTTTCAAAAGGAAGGGGGGAGGGTACACTGAAGCTTTCTTT	CASSEALGFKRKGGGYTEAFF
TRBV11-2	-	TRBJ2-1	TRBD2	TGTGCCAGCGGGACTAGCGTTTACAATGAGCAGTTCTTC	CASGTSVYNEQFF
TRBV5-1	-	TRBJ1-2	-	TGCGCCAGCAGCTTGGGGGACCTAGACTATGGCTACACCTTC	CASSLGDLDYGYTF
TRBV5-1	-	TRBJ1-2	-	TGCGCCAGCAGCTTGGAGATGCCAAGGAACTATGGCTACACCTTC	CASSLEMPRNYGYTF
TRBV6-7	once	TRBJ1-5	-	TGTGCCAGCAGTTACCATGACGGAGGGGTTCCCCAGCATTTT	CASSYHDGGVPQHF
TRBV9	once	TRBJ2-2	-	TGTGCCAGCAGCAGCTCGACAGCTTTGTCGGGAGAGCTGTTTTTT	CASSSSTALSGELFF